This T cell receptor (beta chain) derives from a study of shared clonotypes between healthy human individuals. Points from the study as a whole: In general, naive subsets displayed greater estimated richness than memory subsets did.

This clone was counted once. Antigen unknown. The repertoire was sequenced with immunoSEQ multiplex PCR; TCRdb's copy has only in-frame clones and lacks some. The sample has more than 2,000,000 clones, 90% to 95% seen once. The CDR3 is 15 amino acids. Germline CDR1 and CDR2: SGDLS and YYNGEE. V lost 3 bases to trimming and J lost 0 bases, with 10 bases between them. The chain links TRBV9 to TRBJ2-1; tentatively, D is TRBD2 (6 bases). The TCR comes from a man aged 18 to 30 in good health. Some clones in this sample may be carry-over from other donors' samples. Source material: naive CD4+ T cells from PBMCs. Subset here: CD45RA+ positively selected. The CDR3 coding sequence is TGTGCCAGCAGCGCCCTGGGGGGCTCCTACAATGAGCAGTTCTTC. It specifies CASSALGGSYNEQFF.